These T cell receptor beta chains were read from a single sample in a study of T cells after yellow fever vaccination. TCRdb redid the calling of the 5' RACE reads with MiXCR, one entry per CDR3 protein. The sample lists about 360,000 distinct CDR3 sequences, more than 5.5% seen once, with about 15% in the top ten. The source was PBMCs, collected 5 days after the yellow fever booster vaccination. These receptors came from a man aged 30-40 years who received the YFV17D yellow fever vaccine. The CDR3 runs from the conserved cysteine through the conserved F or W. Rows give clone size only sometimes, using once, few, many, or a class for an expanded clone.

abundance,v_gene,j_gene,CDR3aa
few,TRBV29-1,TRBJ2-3,CSVTGLAGGSDTQYF
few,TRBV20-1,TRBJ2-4,CSGDRGAKNIQYF
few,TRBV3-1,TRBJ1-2,CASSQEYGGNSGGYTF
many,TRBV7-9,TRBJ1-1,CASSLAGYGEAFF
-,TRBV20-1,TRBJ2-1,CSARDPPRLDVDEQFF
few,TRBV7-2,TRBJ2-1,CASSFWGESYNEQFF
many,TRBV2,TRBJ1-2,CASSEQGAEIYGYTF
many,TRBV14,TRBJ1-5,CASSPGQNQPQHF
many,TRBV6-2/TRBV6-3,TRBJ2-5,CASSTPPGTWMETQYF
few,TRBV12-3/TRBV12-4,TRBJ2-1,CASSQYRGGEQFF
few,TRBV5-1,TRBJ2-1,CASSHGLAGPSYNEQFF
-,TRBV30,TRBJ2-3,CAVGPDTQYF
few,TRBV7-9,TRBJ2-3,CASSFHGQSTDTQYF
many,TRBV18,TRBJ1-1,CASSLQGSTEAFF
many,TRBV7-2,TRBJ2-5,CASSYGGVETQYF
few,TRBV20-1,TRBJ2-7,CSARDASGSFEQYF
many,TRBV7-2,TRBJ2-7,CASSWGEPVPPYEQYF